The TCR beta chain described here comes from a study of cytomegalovirus exposure and HLA in healthy donors. Study overall: There were approximately 85 million unique TCRs (from HLA-typed donors) in an early data release. Study results and limitations: Analysis performed later found roughly 17,000 TCR beta sequences associated with HLA alleles at 0.05 false discovery rate. The authors enumerated some 160 TCR beta chains as linked to cytomegalovirus. The classifier reportedly diagnosed cytomegalovirus status with high specificity and sensitivity.

Primers for the PCR totalled 60 Vbeta and 13 Jbeta. TCRdb's table, derived via immunoSEQ multiplex PCR, lists solely in-frame clones and lacks some. The sample data list over 75,000 clones. Notes on this clone: Its target is unknown.

CDR3 size: 17 residues. The germline gives CDR1 KGHSH, CDR2 LQKENI. V was clipped by 3 bases and J by 0 bases; unmatched bases: 10. The sample taken for sequencing was PBMCs. The rearrangement joins TRBV18 to TRBJ1-1; TRBD1 matches at 7 bases. This TCR was recovered from a girl aged 5-17 years in good health and CMV-seropositive. The DNA of the CDR3 is TGTGCCAGCTCACCTTTCAGGGACAGCCTCATGAACACTGAAGCTTTCTTT. It codes for CASSPFRDSLMNTEAFF.